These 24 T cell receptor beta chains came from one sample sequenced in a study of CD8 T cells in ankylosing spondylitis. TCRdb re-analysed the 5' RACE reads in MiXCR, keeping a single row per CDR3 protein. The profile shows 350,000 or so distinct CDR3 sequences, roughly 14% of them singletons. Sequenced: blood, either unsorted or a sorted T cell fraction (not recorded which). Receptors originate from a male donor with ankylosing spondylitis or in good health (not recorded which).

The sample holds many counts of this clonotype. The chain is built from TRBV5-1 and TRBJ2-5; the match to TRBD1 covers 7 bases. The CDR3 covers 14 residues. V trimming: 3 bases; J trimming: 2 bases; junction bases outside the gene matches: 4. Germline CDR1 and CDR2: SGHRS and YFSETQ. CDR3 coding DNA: TGCGCCAGCAGCTGGGGACAGACTCAAGAGACCCAGTACTTC. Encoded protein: CASSWGQTQETQYF.

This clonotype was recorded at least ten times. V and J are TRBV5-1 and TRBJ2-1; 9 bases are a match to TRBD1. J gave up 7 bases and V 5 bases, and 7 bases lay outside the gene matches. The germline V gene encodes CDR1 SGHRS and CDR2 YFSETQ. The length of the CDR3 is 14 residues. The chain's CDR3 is CASSQDRGGNEQFF. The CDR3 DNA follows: TGCGCCAGCAGTCAGGACAGGGGTGGGAATGAGCAGTTCTTC.

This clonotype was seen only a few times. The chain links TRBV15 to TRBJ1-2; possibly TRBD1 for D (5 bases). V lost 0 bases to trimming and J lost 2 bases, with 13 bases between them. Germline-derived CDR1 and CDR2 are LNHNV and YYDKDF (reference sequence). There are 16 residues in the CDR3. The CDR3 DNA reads TGTGCCACCAGCAGAGATGCCTCGGGACGGAACTATGGCTACACCTTC. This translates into CATSRDASGRNYGYTF. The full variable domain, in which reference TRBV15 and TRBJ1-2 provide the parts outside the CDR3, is DAMVIQNPRYQVTQFGKPVTLSCSQTLNHNVMYWYQQKSSQAPKLLFHYYDKDFNNEADTPDNFQSRRPNTSFCFLDIRSPGLGDTAMYLCATSRDASGRNYGYTFGSGTRLTVV.

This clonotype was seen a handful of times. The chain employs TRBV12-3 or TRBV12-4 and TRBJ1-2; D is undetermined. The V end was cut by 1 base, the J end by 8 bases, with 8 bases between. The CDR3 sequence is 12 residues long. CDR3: CASSLVVNGYTF. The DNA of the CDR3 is TGTGCCAGCAGTTTAGTAGTCAACGGCTACACCTTC.

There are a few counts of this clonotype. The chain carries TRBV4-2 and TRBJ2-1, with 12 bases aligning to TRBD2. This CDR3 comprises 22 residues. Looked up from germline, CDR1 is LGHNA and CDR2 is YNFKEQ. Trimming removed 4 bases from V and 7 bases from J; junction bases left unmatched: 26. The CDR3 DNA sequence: TGTGCCAGCAGCCCGATATCGGCAGGAGAGTTGGTCGCTAGCGGGGGGGGAAATGAGCAGTTCTTC. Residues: CASSPISAGELVASGGGNEQFF.

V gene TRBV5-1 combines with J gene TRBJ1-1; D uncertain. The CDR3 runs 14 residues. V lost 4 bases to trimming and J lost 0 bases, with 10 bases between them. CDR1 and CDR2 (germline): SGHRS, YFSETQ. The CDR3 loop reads CASSPRQVNTEAFF. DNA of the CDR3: TGCGCCAGCAGCCCCCGGCAGGTGAACACTGAAGCTTTCTTT.

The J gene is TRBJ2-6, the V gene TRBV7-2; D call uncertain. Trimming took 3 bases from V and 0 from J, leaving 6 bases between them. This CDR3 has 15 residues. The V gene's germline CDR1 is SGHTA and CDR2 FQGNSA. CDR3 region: CASSFRFSGANVLTF. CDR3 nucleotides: TGTGCCAGCAGCTTCCGGTTCTCTGGGGCCAACGTCCTGACTTTC.

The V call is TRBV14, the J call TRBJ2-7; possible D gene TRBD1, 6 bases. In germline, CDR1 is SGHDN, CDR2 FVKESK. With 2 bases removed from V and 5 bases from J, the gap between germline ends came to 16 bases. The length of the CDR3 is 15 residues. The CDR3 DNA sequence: TGTGCCAGCAGCCAAACCACTACAGGGTTCGACGAGCAGTACTTC. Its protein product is CASSQTTTGFDEQYF.

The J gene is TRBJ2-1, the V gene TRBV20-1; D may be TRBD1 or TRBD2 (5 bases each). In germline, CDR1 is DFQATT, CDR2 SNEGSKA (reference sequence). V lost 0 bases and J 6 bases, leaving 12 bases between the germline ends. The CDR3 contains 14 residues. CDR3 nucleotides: TGCAGTGCTAGAGATCCGGGACGGCTCAATGAGCAGTTCTTC. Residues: CSARDPGRLNEQFF.

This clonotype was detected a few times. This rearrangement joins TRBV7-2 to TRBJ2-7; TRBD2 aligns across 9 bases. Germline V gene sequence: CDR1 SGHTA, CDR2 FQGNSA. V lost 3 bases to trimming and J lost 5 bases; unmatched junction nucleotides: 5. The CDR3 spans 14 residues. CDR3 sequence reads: CASSFSGRPHEQYF. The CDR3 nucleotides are TGTGCCAGCAGCTTTAGCGGGAGACCCCACGAGCAGTACTTC.

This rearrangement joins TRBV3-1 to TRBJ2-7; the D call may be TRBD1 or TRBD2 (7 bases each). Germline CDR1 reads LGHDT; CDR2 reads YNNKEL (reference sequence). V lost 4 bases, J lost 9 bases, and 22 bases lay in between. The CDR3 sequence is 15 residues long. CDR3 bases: TGTGCCAGCAGCCCCCAAGCGGGACAGCTATGGGGGCAGTACTTC. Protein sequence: CASSPQAGQLWGQYF.

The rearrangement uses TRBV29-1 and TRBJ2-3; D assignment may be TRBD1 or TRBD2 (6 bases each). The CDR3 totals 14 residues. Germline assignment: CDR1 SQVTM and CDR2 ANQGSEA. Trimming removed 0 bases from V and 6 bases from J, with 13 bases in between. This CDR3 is CSVEDRRGEDTQYF. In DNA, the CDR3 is TGCAGCGTTGAAGATAGGAGGGGGGAGGATACGCAGTATTTT.

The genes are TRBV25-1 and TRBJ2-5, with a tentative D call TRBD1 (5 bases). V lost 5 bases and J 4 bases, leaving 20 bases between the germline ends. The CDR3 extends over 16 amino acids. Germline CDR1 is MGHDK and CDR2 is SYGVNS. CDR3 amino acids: CASSPHPGQVGETQYF. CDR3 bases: TGTGCCAGCAGTCCTCACCCAGGGCAGGTAGGAGAGACCCAGTACTTC. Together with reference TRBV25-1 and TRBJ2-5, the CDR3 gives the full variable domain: EADIYQTPRYLVIGTGKKITLECSQTMGHDKMYWYQQDPGMELHLIHYSYGVNSTEKGDLSSESTVSRIRTEHFPLTLESARPSHTSQYLCASSPHPGQVGETQYFGPGTRLLVL.

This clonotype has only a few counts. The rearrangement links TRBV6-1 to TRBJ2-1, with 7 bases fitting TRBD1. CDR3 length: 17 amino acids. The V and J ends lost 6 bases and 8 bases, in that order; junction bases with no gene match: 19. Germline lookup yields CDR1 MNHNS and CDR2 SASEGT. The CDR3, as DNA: TGTGCCAGCAGCTTCTTGACAGGGAAGGACCCCATCGATGAGCAGTTCTTC. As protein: CASSFLTGKDPIDEQFF.

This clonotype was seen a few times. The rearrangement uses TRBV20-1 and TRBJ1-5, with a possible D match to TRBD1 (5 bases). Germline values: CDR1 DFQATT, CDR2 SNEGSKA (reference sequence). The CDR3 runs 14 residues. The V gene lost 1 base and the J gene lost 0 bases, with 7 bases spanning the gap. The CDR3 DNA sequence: TGCAGTGCTAGAGGTGGGACTAGCAATCAGCCCCAGCATTTT. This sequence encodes CSARGGTSNQPQHF.

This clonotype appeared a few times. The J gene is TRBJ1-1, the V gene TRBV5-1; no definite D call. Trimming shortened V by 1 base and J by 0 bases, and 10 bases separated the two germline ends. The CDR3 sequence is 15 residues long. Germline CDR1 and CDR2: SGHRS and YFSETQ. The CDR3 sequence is CASSLTEVMNTEAFF. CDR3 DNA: TGCGCCAGCAGCTTGACAGAAGTGATGAACACTGAAGCTTTCTTT.

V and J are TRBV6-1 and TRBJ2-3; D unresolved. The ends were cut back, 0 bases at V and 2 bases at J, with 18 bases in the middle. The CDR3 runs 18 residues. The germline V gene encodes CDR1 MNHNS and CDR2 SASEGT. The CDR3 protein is CASSEAADPGFSTDTQYF. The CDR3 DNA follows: TGTGCCAGCAGTGAAGCCGCCGACCCAGGATTCTCCACAGATACGCAGTATTTT.

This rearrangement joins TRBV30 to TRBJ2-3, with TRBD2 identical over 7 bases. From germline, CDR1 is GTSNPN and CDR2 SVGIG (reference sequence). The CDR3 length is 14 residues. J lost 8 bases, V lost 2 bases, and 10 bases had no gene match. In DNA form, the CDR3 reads TGTGCCTGGAGTTGGGTCGGGGGGAAGAGTACGCAGTATTTT. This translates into CAWSWVGGKSTQYF.

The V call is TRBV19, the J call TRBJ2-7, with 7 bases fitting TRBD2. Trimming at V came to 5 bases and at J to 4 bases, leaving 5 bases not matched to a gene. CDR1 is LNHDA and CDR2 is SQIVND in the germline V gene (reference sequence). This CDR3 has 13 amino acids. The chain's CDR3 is CASSSAGRYEQYF. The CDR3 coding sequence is TGTGCCAGTAGTTCAGCGGGGAGATACGAGCAGTACTTC. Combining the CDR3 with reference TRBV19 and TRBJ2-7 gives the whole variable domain DGGITQSPKYLFRKEGQNVTLSCEQNLNHDAMYWYRQDPGQGLRLIYYSQIVNDFQKGDIAEGYSVSREKKESFPLTVTSAQKNPTAFYLCASSSAGRYEQYFGPGTRLTVT.

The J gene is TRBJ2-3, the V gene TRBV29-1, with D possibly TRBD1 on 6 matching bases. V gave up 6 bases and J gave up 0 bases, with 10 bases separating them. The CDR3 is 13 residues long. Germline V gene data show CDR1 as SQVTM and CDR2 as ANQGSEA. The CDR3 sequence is CSVGQSSTDTQYF. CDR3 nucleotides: TGCAGCGTCGGACAGTCTAGCACAGATACGCAGTATTTT.

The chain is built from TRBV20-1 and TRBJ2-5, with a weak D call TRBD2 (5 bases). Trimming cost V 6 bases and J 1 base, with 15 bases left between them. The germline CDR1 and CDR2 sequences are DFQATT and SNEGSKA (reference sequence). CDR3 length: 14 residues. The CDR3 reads CSAGRRTFQETQYF. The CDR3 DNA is TGCAGTGCCGGCCGGAGGACCTTCCAAGAGACCCAGTACTTC.

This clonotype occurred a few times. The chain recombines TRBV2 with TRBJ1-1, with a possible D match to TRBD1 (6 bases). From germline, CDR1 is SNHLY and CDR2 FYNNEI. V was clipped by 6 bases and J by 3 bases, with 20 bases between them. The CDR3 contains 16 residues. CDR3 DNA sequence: TGTGCCAGCAGCGCGAAGGCGTGGGGGGCCCACACTGAAGCTTTCTTT. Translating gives CASSAKAWGAHTEAFF.

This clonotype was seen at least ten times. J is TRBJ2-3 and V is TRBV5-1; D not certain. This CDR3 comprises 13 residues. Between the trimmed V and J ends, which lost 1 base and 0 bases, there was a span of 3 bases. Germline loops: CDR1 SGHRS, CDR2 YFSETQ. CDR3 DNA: TGCGCCAGCAGCTTGCTGAGCACAGATACGCAGTATTTT. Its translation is CASSLLSTDTQYF. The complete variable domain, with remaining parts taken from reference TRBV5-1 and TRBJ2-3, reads KAGVTQTPRYLIKTRGQQVTLSCSPISGHRSVSWYQQTPGQGLQFLFEYFSETQRNKGNFPGRFSGRQFSNSRSEMNVSTLELGDSALYLCASSLLSTDTQYFGPGTRLTVL.

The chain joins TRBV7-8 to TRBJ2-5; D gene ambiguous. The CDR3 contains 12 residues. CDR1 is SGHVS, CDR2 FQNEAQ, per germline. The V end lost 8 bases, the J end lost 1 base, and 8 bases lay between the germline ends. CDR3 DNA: TGTGCCAGCGGGTGGGGCCAAGAGACCCAGTACTTC. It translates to CASGWGQETQYF.